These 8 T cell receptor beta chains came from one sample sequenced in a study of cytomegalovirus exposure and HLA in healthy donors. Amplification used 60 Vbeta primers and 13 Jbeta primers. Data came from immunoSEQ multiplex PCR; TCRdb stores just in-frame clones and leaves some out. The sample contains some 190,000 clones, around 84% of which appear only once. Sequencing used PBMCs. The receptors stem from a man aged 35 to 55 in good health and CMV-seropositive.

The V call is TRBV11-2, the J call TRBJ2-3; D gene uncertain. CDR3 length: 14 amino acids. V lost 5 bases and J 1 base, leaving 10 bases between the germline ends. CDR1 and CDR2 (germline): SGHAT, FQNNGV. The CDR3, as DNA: TGTGCCAGCAGCCCAACAGTGGGCACAGATACGCAGTATTTT. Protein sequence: CASSPTVGTDTQYF.

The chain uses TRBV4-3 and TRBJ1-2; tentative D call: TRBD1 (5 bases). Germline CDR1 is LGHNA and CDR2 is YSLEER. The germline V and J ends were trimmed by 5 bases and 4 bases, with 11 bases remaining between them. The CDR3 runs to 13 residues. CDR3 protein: CASSSSGIYGYTF. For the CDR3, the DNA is TGCGCCAGCAGCTCATCAGGGATCTATGGCTACACCTTC.

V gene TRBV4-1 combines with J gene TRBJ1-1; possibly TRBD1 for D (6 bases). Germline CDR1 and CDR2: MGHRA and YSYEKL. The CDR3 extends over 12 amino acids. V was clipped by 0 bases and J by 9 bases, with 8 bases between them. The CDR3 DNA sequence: TGCGCCAGCAGCCAAGAAACAGGGAAAGCTTTCTTT. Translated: CASSQETGKAFF.

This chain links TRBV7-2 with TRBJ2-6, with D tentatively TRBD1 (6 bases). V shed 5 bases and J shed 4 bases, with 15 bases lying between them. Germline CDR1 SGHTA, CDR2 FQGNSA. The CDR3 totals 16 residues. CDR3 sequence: CASSQTRGTGANVLTF. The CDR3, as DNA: TGTGCCAGCAGCCAAACCAGGGGAACCGGGGCCAACGTCCTGACTTTC.

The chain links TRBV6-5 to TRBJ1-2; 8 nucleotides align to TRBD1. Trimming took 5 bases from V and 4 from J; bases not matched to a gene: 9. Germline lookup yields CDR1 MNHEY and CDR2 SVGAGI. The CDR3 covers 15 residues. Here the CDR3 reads CASSPIPGTGYGYTF. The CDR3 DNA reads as TGTGCCAGCAGTCCTATACCAGGGACAGGCTATGGCTACACCTTC.

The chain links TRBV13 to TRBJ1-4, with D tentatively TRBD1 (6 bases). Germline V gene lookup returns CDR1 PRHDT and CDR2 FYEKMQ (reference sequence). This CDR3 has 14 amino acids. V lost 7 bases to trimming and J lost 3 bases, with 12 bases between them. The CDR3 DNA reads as TGTGCCAGCATCCAGGGGTGGGCTAATGAAAAACTGTTTTTT. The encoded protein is CASIQGWANEKLFF. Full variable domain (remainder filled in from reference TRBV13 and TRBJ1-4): AAGVIQSPRHLIKEKRETATLKCYPIPRHDTVYWYQQGPGQDPQFLISFYEKMQSDKGSIPDRFSAQQFSDYHSELNMSSLELGDSALYFCASIQGWANEKLFFGSGTQLSVL.

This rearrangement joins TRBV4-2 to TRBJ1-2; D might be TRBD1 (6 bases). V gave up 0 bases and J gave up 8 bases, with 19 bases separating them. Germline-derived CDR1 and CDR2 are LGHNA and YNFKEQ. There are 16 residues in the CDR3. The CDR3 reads CASSQDRGGPTRGYTF. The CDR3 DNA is TGTGCCAGCAGCCAAGATCGGGGGGGCCCCACTAGGGGCTACACCTTC.

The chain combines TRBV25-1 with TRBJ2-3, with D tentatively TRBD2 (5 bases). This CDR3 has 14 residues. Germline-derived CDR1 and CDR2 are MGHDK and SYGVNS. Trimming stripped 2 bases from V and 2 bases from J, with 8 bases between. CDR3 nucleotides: TGTGCCAGCAGTGAAGGAGGAGCCACAGATACGCAGTATTTT. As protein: CASSEGGATDTQYF.